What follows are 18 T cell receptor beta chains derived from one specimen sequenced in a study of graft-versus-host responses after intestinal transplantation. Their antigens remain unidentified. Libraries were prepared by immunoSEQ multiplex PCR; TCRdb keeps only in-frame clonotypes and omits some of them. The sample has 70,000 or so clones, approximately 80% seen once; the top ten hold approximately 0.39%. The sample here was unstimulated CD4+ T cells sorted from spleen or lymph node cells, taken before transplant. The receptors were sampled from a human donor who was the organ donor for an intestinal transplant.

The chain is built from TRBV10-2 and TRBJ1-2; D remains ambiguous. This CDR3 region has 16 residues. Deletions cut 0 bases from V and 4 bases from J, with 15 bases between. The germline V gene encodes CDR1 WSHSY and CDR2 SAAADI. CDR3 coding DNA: TGCGCCAGCAGTGAGTCAAGCCGGGGAGGAGGCTATGGCTACACCTTC. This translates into CASSESSRGGGYGYTF.

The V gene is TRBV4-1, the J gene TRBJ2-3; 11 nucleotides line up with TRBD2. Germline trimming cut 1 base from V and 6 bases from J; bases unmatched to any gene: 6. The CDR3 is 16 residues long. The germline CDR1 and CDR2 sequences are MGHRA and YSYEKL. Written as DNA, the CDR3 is TGCGCCAGCAGCCAAGTATTAGCGGGGGGGCCCGATACGCAGTATTTT. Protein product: CASSQVLAGGPDTQYF.

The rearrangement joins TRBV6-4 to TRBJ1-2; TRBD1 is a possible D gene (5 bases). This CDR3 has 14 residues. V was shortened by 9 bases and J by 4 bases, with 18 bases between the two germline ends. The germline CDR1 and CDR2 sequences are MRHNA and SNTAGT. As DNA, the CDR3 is TGTGCCAGTCAAAGGGATGACAGTGGCTATGGCTACACCTTC. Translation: CASQRDDSGYGYTF.

CDR3 DNA: TGTGCCAGCAGCGCTTCCGGGAGAATGGAGACACCCCTCCACTTT. It specifies CASSASGRMETPLHF. J is TRBJ1-6 and V is TRBV6-1, with D unclear. From germline, CDR1 is MNHNS and CDR2 SASEGT. Trimming stripped 6 bases from V and 11 bases from J, with 20 bases between. This CDR3 is built from 15 residues.

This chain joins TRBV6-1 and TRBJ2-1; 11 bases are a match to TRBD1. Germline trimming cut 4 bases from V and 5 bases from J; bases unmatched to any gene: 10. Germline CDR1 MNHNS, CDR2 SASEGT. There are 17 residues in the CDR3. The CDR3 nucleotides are TGTGCCAGCAGTGGGCGCTTGGGACAGGGGGAAAACAATGAGCAGTTCTTC. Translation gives CASSGRLGQGENNEQFF.

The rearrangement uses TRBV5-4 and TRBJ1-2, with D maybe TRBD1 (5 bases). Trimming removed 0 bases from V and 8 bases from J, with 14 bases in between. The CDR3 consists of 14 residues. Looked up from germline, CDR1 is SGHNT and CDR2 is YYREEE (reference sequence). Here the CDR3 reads CASSLGGGRSGYTF. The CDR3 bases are TGTGCCAGCAGCTTGGGGGGCGGGAGGAGCGGCTACACCTTC.

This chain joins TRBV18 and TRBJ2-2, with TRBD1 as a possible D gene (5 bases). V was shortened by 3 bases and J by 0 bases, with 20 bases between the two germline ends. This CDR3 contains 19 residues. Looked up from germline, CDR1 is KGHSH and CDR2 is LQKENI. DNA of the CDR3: TGTGCCAGCTCACCCCCAGCAGGGCCCGGGCGAACGAACACCGGGGAGCTGTTTTTT. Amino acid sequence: CASSPPAGPGRTNTGELFF. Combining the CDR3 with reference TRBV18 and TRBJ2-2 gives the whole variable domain NAGVMQNPRHLVRRRGQEARLRCSPMKGHSHVYWYRQLPEEGLKFMVYLQKENIIDESGMPKERFSAEFPKEGPSILRIQQVVRGDSAAYFCASSPPAGPGRTNTGELFFGEGSRLTVL.

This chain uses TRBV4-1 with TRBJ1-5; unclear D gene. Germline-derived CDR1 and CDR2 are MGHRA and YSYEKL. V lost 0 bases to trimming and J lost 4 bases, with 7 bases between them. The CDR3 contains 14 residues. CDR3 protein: CASSQDPLNQPQHF. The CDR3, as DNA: TGCGCCAGCAGCCAAGATCCCCTAAATCAGCCCCAGCATTTT.

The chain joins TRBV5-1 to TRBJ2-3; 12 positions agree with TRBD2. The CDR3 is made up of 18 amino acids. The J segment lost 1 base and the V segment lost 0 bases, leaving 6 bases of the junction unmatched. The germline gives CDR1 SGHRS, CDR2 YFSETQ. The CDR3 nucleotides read TGCGCCAGCAGCTTGGCCTTACTAGCGGGGGGAGGCACAGATACGCAGTATTTT. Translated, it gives CASSLALLAGGGTDTQYF.

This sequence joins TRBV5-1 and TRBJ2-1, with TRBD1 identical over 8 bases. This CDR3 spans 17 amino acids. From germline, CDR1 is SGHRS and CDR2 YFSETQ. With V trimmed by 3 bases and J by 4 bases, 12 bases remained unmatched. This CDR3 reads CASSSNLDRGTYNEQFF. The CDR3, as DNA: TGCGCCAGCAGCTCAAACCTCGACAGGGGTACTTACAATGAGCAGTTCTTC.

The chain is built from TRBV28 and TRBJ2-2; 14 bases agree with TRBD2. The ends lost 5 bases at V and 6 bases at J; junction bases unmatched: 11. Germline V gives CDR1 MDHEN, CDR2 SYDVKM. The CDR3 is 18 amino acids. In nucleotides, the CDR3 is TGTGCCAGCAGTCATGGACTAGCGGGGGGCACTGGGGCCGGGGAGCTGTTTTTT. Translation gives CASSHGLAGGTGAGELFF.

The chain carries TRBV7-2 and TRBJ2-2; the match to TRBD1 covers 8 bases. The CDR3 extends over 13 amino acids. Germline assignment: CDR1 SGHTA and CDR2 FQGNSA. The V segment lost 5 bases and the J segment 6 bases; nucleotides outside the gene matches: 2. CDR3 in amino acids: CASSPQGAGELFF. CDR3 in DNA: TGTGCCAGCAGCCCACAGGGGGCCGGGGAGCTGTTTTTT.

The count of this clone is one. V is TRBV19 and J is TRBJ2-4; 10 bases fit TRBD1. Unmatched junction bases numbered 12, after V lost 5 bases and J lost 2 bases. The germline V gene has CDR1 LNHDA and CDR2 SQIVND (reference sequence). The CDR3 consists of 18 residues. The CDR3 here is CASSSPTGQGVSKNIQYF. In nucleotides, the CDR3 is TGTGCCAGTAGTTCACCCACCGGACAGGGGGTGTCCAAAAACATTCAGTACTTC.

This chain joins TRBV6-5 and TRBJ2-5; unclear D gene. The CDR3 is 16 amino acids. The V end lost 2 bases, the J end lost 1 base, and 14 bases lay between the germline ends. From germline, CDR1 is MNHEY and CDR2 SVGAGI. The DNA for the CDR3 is TGTGCCAGCAGTTACGCCGAGATCACCGCCCAAGAGACCCAGTACTTC. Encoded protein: CASSYAEITAQETQYF.

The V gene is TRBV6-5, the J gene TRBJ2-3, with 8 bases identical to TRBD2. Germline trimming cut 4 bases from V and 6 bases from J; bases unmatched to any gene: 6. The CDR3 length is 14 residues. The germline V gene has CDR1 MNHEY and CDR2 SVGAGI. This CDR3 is CASSFGLAGDTQYF. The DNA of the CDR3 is TGTGCCAGCAGTTTCGGACTAGCAGGGGATACGCAGTATTTT.

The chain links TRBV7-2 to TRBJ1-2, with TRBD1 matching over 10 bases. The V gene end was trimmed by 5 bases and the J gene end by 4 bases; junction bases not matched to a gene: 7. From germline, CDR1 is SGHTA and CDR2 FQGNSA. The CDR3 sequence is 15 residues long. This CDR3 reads CASSVTGGAIYGYTF. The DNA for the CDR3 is TGTGCCAGCAGCGTGACAGGGGGCGCAATCTATGGCTACACCTTC.

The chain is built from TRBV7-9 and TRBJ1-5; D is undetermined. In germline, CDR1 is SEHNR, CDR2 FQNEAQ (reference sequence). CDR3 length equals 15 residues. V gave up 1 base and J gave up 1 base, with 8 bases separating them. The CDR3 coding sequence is TGTGCCAGCAGCTTAGGGCACGCCAGCAATCAGCCCCAGCATTTT. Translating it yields CASSLGHASNQPQHF.

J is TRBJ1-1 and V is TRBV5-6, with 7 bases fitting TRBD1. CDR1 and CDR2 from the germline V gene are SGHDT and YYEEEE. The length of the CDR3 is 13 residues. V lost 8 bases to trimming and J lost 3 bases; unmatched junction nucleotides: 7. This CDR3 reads CARQGRGDTEAFF. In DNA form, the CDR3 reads TGTGCCAGACAGGGGCGGGGGGACACTGAAGCTTTCTTT.